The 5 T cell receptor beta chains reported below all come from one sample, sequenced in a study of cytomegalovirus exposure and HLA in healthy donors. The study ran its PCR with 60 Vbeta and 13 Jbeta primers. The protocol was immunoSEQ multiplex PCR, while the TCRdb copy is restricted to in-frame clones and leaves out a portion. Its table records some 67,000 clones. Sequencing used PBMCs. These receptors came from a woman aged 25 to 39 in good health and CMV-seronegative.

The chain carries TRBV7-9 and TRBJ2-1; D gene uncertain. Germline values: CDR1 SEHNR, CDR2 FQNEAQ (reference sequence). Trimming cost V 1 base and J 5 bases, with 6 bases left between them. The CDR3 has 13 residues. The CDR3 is CASSLDADNEQFF. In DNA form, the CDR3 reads TGTGCCAGCAGCTTAGACGCGGACAATGAGCAGTTCTTC. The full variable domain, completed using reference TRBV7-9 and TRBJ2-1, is DTGVSQNPRHKITKRGQNVTFRCDPISEHNRLYWYRQTLGQGPEFLTYFQNEAQLEKSRLLSDRFSAERPKGSFSTLEIQRTEQGDSAMYLCASSLDADNEQFFGPGTRLTVL.

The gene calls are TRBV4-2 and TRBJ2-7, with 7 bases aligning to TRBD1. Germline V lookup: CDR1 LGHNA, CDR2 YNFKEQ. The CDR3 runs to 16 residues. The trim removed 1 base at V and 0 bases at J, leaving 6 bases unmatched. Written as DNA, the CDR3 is TGTGCCAGCAGCCAAGGGGACAGCGCGAGCTCCTACGAGCAGTACTTC. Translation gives CASSQGDSASSYEQYF.

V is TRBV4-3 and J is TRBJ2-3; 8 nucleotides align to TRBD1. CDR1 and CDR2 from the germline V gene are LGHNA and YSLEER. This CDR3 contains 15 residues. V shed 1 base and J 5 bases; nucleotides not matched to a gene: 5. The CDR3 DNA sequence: TGCGCCAGCAGCCAAGGGACAGGGTCGGTAGATACGCAGTATTTT. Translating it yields CASSQGTGSVDTQYF.

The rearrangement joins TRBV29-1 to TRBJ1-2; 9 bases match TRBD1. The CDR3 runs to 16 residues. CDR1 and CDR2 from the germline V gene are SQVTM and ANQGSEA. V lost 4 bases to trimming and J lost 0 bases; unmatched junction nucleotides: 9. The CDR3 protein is CSVVLTGGHTNYGYTF. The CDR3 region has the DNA TGCAGCGTTGTCCTGACAGGGGGTCATACTAACTATGGCTACACCTTC. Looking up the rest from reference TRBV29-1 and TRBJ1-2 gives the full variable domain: SAVISQKPSRDICQRGTSLTIQCQVDSQVTMMFWYRQQPGQSLTLIATANQGSEATYESGFVIDKFPISRPNLTFSTLTVSNMSPEDSSIYLCSVVLTGGHTNYGYTFGSGTRLTVV.

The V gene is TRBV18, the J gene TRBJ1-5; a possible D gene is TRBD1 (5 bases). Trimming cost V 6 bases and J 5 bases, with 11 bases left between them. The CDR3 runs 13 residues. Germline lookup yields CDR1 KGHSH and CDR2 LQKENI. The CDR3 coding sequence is TGTGCCAGCTCCCCGACCAGGGATCAGCCCCAGCATTTT. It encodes CASSPTRDQPQHF.